This TCR beta chain was sequenced for a study of cytomegalovirus exposure and HLA in healthy donors. Overall study findings and caveats: In the 100 to 150 validation repertoires, under 95% of cluster scores exceeded 0, per a later analysis. In vitro work confirmed that a few CMV-associated chains recognize CMV antigens.

After removal of 0 bases from V and 1 base from J, the junction contained 6 bases not matched to a gene. Germline V CDR1 and CDR2: SGDLS, YYNGEE. This CDR3 has 16 residues. Details on this clone: Its antigen is currently unknown.

Sequenced by immunoSEQ multiplex PCR; TCRdb stores in-frame clones only, minus some. This table has around 400,000 clones, roughly 90% appearing once. The rearrangement joins TRBV9 to TRBJ2-5, with 7 bases lining up with TRBD2. The receptor's source is a woman aged 18-29 years in good health and CMV-seronegative. The sequencing sample was made of PBMCs. The CDR3 here is CASSVALAESQETQYF. CDR3 nucleotide sequence: TGTGCCAGCAGCGTAGCTCTAGCGGAGTCCCAAGAGACCCAGTACTTC.